Following are 20 T cell receptor beta chains from one sample sequenced in a study of blood T cell repertoires in COVID-19. Assay used: immunoSEQ multiplex PCR; TCRdb lists only in-frame clones, some missing. The data contain around 300,000 clones, roughly 90% of them seen just once; the ten biggest clones take up around 6.8%. The specimen was peripheral blood. The receptors come from a woman in her twenties or thirties with COVID-19, enrolled during active disease.

The CDR3: CASSLSSGRETQYF. CDR3 DNA sequence: TGTGCCAGCAGCTTATCTAGCGGGCGGGAGACCCAGTACTTC. This chain uses TRBV7-9 with TRBJ2-5, with TRBD2 matching over 8 bases. Germline V gene lookup returns CDR1 SEHNR and CDR2 FQNEAQ (reference sequence). The CDR3 spans 14 residues. V gave up 2 bases and J gave up 5 bases; unmatched junction bases: 4.

The chain uses TRBV4-1 and TRBJ2-1; 8 bases map to TRBD2. The CDR3 consists of 17 residues. V shed 2 bases and J 4 bases; nucleotides not matched to a gene: 10. Germline-derived CDR1 and CDR2 are MGHRA and YSYEKL. As DNA, the CDR3 is TGCGCCAGCAGCCAAACTACCACGGGGGGGCGGTACAATGAGCAGTTCTTC. Encoded protein: CASSQTTTGGRYNEQFF.

V and J are TRBV15 and TRBJ2-2; 9 nucleotides match TRBD2. Trimming took 8 bases from V and 5 from J; bases not matched to a gene: 9. Germline lookup yields CDR1 LNHNV and CDR2 YYDKDF (reference sequence). The CDR3 covers 15 residues. The CDR3 coding sequence is TGTGCCACCGACGTAGCGGGAGAAGTAACCGGGGAGCTGTTTTTT. Residues: CATDVAGEVTGELFF.

The V and J genes are TRBV4-3 and TRBJ2-1, with a weak D call TRBD1 (7 bases). This CDR3 has 15 amino acids. Germline V gene lookup returns CDR1 LGHNA and CDR2 YSLEER. The germline V and J ends were trimmed by 0 bases and 6 bases, with 12 bases remaining between them. The CDR3 DNA sequence: TGCGCCAGCAGCCAAGAGAGGCAGGGGGGCAATGAGCAGTTCTTC. It is translated as CASSQERQGGNEQFF.

This rearrangement joins TRBV28 to TRBJ1-4; D is ambiguous. This CDR3 comprises 12 residues. Trimming pared 5 bases from V and 8 bases from J, leaving 9 bases between. Germline-derived CDR1 and CDR2 are MDHEN and SYDVKM. The DNA of the CDR3 is TGTGCCAGCAGTACGCCCGGGGAAAAACTGTTTTTT. This encodes CASSTPGEKLFF.

About this clone itself: Other DNA variants within this sample encode the same CDR3. This chain joins TRBV30 and TRBJ1-6; TRBD1 agrees at 10 bases. V shed 2 bases, J shed 7 bases, and the junction held 2 bases outside the gene matches. Looked up from germline, CDR1 is GTSNPN and CDR2 is SVGIG (reference sequence). The CDR3 runs to 14 residues. CDR3 sequence (DNA): TGTGCCTGGAGTCCGGGACAGGGGAATTCACCCCTCCACTTT. This encodes CAWSPGQGNSPLHF.

This chain uses TRBV18 with TRBJ2-1, with 8 positions matching TRBD2. The germline V gene encodes CDR1 KGHSH and CDR2 LQKENI. With V trimmed by 3 bases and J by 0 bases, 7 bases remained unmatched. The CDR3 covers 17 residues. CDR3: CASSPKLSGSSYNEQFF. The CDR3 DNA reads as TGTGCCAGCTCACCCAAACTGAGCGGGAGCTCCTACAATGAGCAGTTCTTC.

The J gene is TRBJ1-1, the V gene TRBV14; tentatively, D is TRBD1 (6 bases). Per the germline V gene, CDR1 is SGHDN and CDR2 is FVKESK. The CDR3 is 14 residues long. Trimming left V 2 bases short and J 1 base short, with 8 bases between. The CDR3: CASSQLQGNTEAFF. CDR3 in DNA: TGTGCCAGCAGCCAATTACAGGGGAACACTGAAGCTTTCTTT. The full variable domain, with the rest looked up from reference TRBV14 and TRBJ1-1, is EAGVTQFPSHSVIEKGQTVTLRCDPISGHDNLYWYRRVMGKEIKFLLHFVKESKQDESGMPNNRFLAERTGGTYSTLKVQPAELEDSGVYFCASSQLQGNTEAFFGQGTRLTVV.

In its sample, this clone was seen a few times. Other nucleotide sequences from this sample produce the same CDR3. The chain combines TRBV29-1 with TRBJ2-7; TRBD1 matches at 10 bases. The CDR3 is 12 residues long. Germline trimming cut 4 bases from V and 7 bases from J; bases unmatched to any gene: 4. Germline V lookup: CDR1 SQVTM, CDR2 ANQGSEA. The CDR3 nucleotides read TGCAGCGTTGGACAGGGGGCTAGTGAGCAGTACTTC. Residues: CSVGQGASEQYF.

This rearrangement joins TRBV6-1 to TRBJ2-7, with 7 bases matching TRBD1. The CDR3 has 14 amino acids. Trimming at V came to 3 bases and at J to 4 bases, leaving 6 bases not matched to a gene. Germline lookup yields CDR1 MNHNS and CDR2 SASEGT. The CDR3 nucleotides are TGTGCCAGCAGTGACCGGGACAGAGCGTACGAGCAGTACTTC. Amino acid sequence: CASSDRDRAYEQYF.

The chain employs TRBV9 and TRBJ1-1; 7 nucleotides agree with TRBD1. Germline CDR1 is SGDLS and CDR2 is YYNGEE. The trim removed 3 bases at V and 4 bases at J, leaving 9 bases unmatched. The CDR3 is 15 amino acids. As DNA, the CDR3 is TGTGCCAGCAGCGCAAACAGGGGCTTGAGCACTGAAGCTTTCTTT. Translating it yields CASSANRGLSTEAFF.

This chain links TRBV5-1 with TRBJ1-1; the D is unclear. The V end was cut by 6 bases, the J end by 1 base, with 4 bases between. The CDR3 spans 11 residues. The germline V gene has CDR1 SGHRS and CDR2 YFSETQ. The CDR3 sequence: CASTGNTEAFF. The CDR3, as DNA: TGCGCCAGCACGGGGAACACTGAAGCTTTCTTT.

The chain is built from TRBV25-1 and TRBJ2-1; the D gene is possibly TRBD2 (6 bases). V gave up 2 bases and J gave up 3 bases, with 11 bases separating them. The germline V gene encodes CDR1 MGHDK and CDR2 SYGVNS. The CDR3 has 15 amino acids. CDR3 nucleotide sequence: TGTGCCAGCAGTGAAGCGGGAAATAGCTACAATGAGCAGTTCTTC. It encodes CASSEAGNSYNEQFF.

This chain uses TRBV28 with TRBJ2-7; TRBD1 might be the D (5 bases). The germline gives CDR1 MDHEN, CDR2 SYDVKM. Trimming cost V 8 bases and J 4 bases, with 15 bases left between them. CDR3 length: 13 amino acids. The chain's CDR3 is CASSPTRVYEQYF. The CDR3 DNA reads TGTGCCAGCTCCCCAACCAGGGTGTACGAGCAGTACTTC.

CDR3: CASSEVRLAGTITDTQYF. The CDR3 DNA is TGTGCCAGCAGTGAAGTAAGACTAGCGGGTACGATCACAGATACGCAGTATTTT. J is TRBJ2-3 and V is TRBV6-1; 10 bases map to TRBD2. The germline gives CDR1 MNHNS, CDR2 SASEGT. This CDR3 is 18 amino acids long. J lost 2 bases, V lost 1 base, and 9 bases had no gene match.

The rearrangement joins TRBV5-6 to TRBJ2-3, with 7 bases matching TRBD2. V shed 4 bases and J 3 bases; nucleotides not matched to a gene: 2. The germline CDR1 and CDR2 sequences are SGHDT and YYEEEE. The CDR3 runs to 13 residues. The CDR3 bases are TGTGCCAGCAGCCCCGGGGGGACAGATACGCAGTATTTT. The encoded protein is CASSPGGTDTQYF. Using reference TRBV5-6 and TRBJ2-3 for the parts outside the CDR3, the full variable domain is DAGVTQSPTHLIKTRGQQVTLRCSPKSGHDTVSWYQQALGQGPQFIFQYYEEEERQRGNFPDRFSGHQFPNYSSELNVNALLLGDSALYLCASSPGGTDTQYFGPGTRLTVL.

The V and J genes are TRBV27 and TRBJ2-1; TRBD2 agrees at 12 bases. Trimming at V came to 1 base and at J to 7 bases, leaving 2 bases not matched to a gene. Per germline, CDR1 MNHEY and CDR2 SMNVEV (reference sequence). The CDR3 is 15 amino acids. CDR3 bases: TGTGCCAGCAGTTTATTCACTAGCGGGAGGAATGAGCAGTTCTTC. Amino acids: CASSLFTSGRNEQFF.

The chain carries TRBV24-1 and TRBJ1-1; a possible D gene is TRBD1 (6 bases). The CDR3 runs 13 residues. The germline V and J ends were trimmed by 4 bases and 4 bases, with 9 bases remaining between them. CDR1 and CDR2 (germline): KGHDR, SFDVKD. DNA for the CDR3: TGTGCCACCAGTGACCAGGGGTTCACTGAAGCTTTCTTT. As protein: CATSDQGFTEAFF.

V usage is TRBV6-4 and J usage is TRBJ2-1; 10 nucleotides line up with TRBD2. J gave up 7 bases and V 0 bases, and 3 bases lay outside the gene matches. This CDR3 is built from 15 residues. CDR1 is MRHNA, CDR2 SNTAGT, per germline. CDR3: CASSDSAGGPNEQFF. CDR3 in DNA: TGTGCCAGCAGTGACTCAGCGGGAGGGCCGAATGAGCAGTTCTTC.

V is TRBV2 and J is TRBJ1-1; D gene ambiguous. CDR3 length: 14 amino acids. Germline assignment: CDR1 SNHLY and CDR2 FYNNEI. The V gene lost 6 bases and the J gene lost 7 bases, with 18 bases spanning the gap. CDR3 DNA sequence: TGTGCCAGCAGCCTTACACGATTTGAGGGTGAAGCTTTCTTT. Protein: CASSLTRFEGEAFF.